This T cell receptor beta chain was found in a study of CD8+CD57+ T cells in acquired aplastic anemia. For the study at large: Healthy donor sequencing depth: 9 million to 10.8 million CD4+, around 12 million CD8+ reads.

This clonotype came up once. The antigen remains unidentified. CDR3 length: 17 amino acids. The germline V gene encodes CDR1 SGHTA and CDR2 FQGNSA. The V gene end was trimmed by 2 bases and the J gene end by 2 bases; junction bases not matched to a gene: 8. It was genomic DNA that served as the template for profiling TCR beta VDJ and CDR3. TCRdb re-called the reads through MiXCR, storing one row per CDR3 protein. The sample lists 180,000 or so distinct CDR3 sequences; approximately 45% were seen once. Overall study findings and caveats: Found in both controls and patients were twenty-nine CD8+ CDR3 sequences.

V and J are TRBV7-2 and TRBJ2-2; 7 bases fit TRBD2. The TCR originated in a human donor in good health. The sequencing input was sorted CD4+, CD8+, or CD8+CD57+ T cells (not recorded which) from PBMCs. The CDR3 reads CASSLLSGGLNTGELFF. As DNA, the CDR3 is TGTGCCAGCAGCTTATTATCGGGAGGCCTAAACACCGGGGAGCTGTTTTTT.